This T cell receptor beta chain is from a study of shared clonotypes between healthy human individuals. Findings and limits, study-wide: Several donors showed sharing of about 4.6% of naive CD4 clonotypes.

This CDR3 contains 14 residues. Germline trimming cut 4 bases from V and 8 bases from J; bases unmatched to any gene: 5. The V gene's germline CDR1 is LGHNA and CDR2 YSLEER. Sequencing was performed with immunoSEQ multiplex PCR; in TCRdb, only in-frame clones are kept and a portion is missing. The data hold around 1.5 million clones, with 95% to 99% observed a single time. Worth noting for this clone: Its target is unknown.

The study drew its donors from healthy HIV-negative adults without recent acute infections or vaccinations. The source is a man in his thirties or forties in good health. The chain joins TRBV4-3 to TRBJ2-7, with 13 positions matching TRBD2. Source material: naive CD4+ T cells sorted from blood. The subset denotes: CD45RA+ positively selected. The CDR3 sequence: CASSLGTSGNQQYF. Written as DNA, the CDR3 is TGCGCCAGCAGCCTCGGGACTAGCGGGAACCAGCAGTACTTC.